A selection of T cell receptor beta chains follows, all from one sample in a study of shared clonotypes between healthy human individuals. Generated by immunoSEQ multiplex PCR, the TCRdb table keeps only in-frame clones and is missing some. The sample comprises 1.5 million to 2.5 million clones, approximately 94% of which are singletons, and less than 1.5% rests with the top ten. The material sequenced was naive CD8+ T cells sorted from blood. The origin of the receptors is a man aged 18 to 30 in good health. Each CDR3 is given with its conserved first and last residue. Each record gives: D gene, V gene, CDR3 length, clone size, J gene, CDR3 protein, CDR3 DNA. The D gene is left open where the match is weak. Size is stated for part of the rows, as once, few or many counts, or as a class when the clone is expanded.

TRBD1	TRBV4-3	16	NA	TRBJ2-1	CASSQERGLGYNEQFF	TGCGCCAGCAGCCAAGAAAGGGGGCTGGGCTACAATGAGCAGTTCTTC
NA	TRBV7-2	13	NA	TRBJ2-7	CASSLGRPYEQYF	TGTGCCAGCAGCTTAGGTAGGCCGTACGAGCAGTACTTC
TRBD1	TRBV18	13	NA	TRBJ2-5	CASSGTGMETQYF	TGTGCCAGCTCAGGGACAGGAATGGAGACCCAGTACTTC
TRBD2	TRBV2	13	NA	TRBJ2-2	CASGRGYTGELFF	TGTGCCAGCGGGAGGGGATACACCGGGGAGCTGTTTTTT
NA	TRBV13	15	NA	TRBJ2-7	CASSPGLGGLYEQYF	TGTGCCAGCAGCCCCGGCTTAGGGGGGCTTTACGAGCAGTACTTC
NA	TRBV4-1	13	NA	TRBJ2-5	CASSQDSGETQYF	TGCGCCAGCAGCCAAGATTCCGGGGAGACCCAGTACTTC
TRBD2	TRBV6-5	13	once	TRBJ2-3	CASSPGRRNTQYF	TGTGCCAGCAGTCCCGGGAGGAGGAATACGCAGTATTTT
NA	TRBV6-1	15	once	TRBJ2-3	CASSEAFGYTDTQYF	TGTGCCAGCAGTGAAGCGTTCGGTTACACAGATACGCAGTATTTT
NA	TRBV9	12	NA	TRBJ1-1	CASSAGTREAFF	TGTGCCAGCAGCGCTGGGACAAGAGAAGCTTTCTTT
NA	TRBV10-1	12	NA	TRBJ2-1	CASSEGDREQFF	TGCGCCAGCAGTGAGGGGGATCGGGAGCAGTTCTTC
NA	TRBV9	15	NA	TRBJ1-3	CASSVDTDSGNTIYF	TGTGCCAGCAGCGTAGACACAGACTCTGGAAACACCATATATTTT
NA	TRBV11-2	14	NA	TRBJ2-7	CASSHTHQSYEQYF	TGTGCCAGCAGCCATACCCACCAGTCCTACGAGCAGTACTTC
NA	TRBV6-1	15	NA	TRBJ1-2	CASAFRGLSDYGYTF	TGTGCCAGCGCCTTCAGGGGCCTCTCGGACTATGGCTACACCTTC
NA	TRBV4-3	16	NA	TRBJ2-7	CASSQGGGKPAYEQYF	TGCGCCAGCAGCCAAGGAGGGGGTAAGCCCGCCTACGAGCAGTACTTC
NA	TRBV18	14	NA	TRBJ1-5	CASSPASSNQPQHF	TGTGCCAGCTCACCCGCTTCTTCTAATCAGCCCCAGCATTTT
NA	TRBV6-5	14	NA	TRBJ2-5	CASSPRQSQETQYF	TGTGCCAGCAGTCCCCGACAGTCCCAAGAGACCCAGTACTTC
TRBD1	TRBV4-3	17	NA	TRBJ2-7	CASSQDLWDRVFVEQYF	TGCGCCAGCAGCCAAGATCTTTGGGACAGGGTTTTCGTCGAGCAGTACTTC
TRBD2	TRBV5-6	18	once	TRBJ2-2	CASSSDREGGPNTGELFF	TGTGCCAGCAGCTCCGACCGGGAGGGTGGCCCTAACACCGGGGAGCTGTTTTTT
TRBD1	TRBV29-1	14	NA	TRBJ2-5	CSAPGTAIQETQYF	TGCAGCGCTCCGGGGACAGCGATCCAAGAGACCCAGTACTTC
NA	TRBV30	14	NA	TRBJ2-1	CAWRPRGDYNEQFF	TGTGCCTGGAGGCCCAGGGGAGACTACAATGAGCAGTTCTTC